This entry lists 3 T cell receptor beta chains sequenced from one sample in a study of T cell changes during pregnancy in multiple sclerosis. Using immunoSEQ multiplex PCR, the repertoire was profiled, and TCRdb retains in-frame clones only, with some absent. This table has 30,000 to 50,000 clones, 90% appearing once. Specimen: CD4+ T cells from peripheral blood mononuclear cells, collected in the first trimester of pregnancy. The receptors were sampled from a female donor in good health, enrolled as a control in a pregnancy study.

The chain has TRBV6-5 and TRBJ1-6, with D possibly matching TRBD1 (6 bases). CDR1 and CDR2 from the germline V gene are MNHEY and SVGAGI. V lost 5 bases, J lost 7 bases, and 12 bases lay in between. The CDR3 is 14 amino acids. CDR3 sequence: CASSRNRDNSPLHF. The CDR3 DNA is TGTGCCAGCAGTCGAAACAGGGACAATTCACCCCTCCACTTT.

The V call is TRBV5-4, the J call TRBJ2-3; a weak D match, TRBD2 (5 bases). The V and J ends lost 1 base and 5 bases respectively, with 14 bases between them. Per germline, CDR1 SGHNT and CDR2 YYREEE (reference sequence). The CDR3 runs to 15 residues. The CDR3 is CASSLWAVGGDTQYF. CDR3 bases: TGTGCCAGCAGCTTGTGGGCAGTTGGAGGAGATACGCAGTATTTT.

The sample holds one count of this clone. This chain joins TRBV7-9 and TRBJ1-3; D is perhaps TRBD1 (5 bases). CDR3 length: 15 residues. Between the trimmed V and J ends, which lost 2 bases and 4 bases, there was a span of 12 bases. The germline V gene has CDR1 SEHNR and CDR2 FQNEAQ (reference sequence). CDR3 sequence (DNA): TGTGCCAGCAGCTTAAGGCAGGGTTCGGGAAACACCATATATTTT. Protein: CASSLRQGSGNTIYF.